This note documents a single TCR beta chain sequence. Its cognate antigen is unknown. This CDR3 is also generated by other DNA sequences in the sample. This sample is drawn from a study of cytomegalovirus exposure and HLA in healthy donors. Germline CDR1 is SGHRS and CDR2 is YFSETQ. This CDR3 comprises 15 residues. J lost 6 bases, V lost 0 bases, and 3 bases had no gene match. Broader study findings: Most TCR sequences were seen very rarely across donors, but some public TCRs occurred in many. An analysis that came later showed most CMV-associated TCR beta chains appearing HLA-restricted.

When sampled, the donors appeared nominally healthy, though they likely had unrecorded immune exposures. The PCR employed 60 Vbeta primers together with 13 Jbeta primers. Repertoires were generated with immunoSEQ multiplex PCR, while TCRdb's copy carries only in-frame clones and drops some. The sample holds around 93,000 clones, more than 55% seen once. The receptor was derived from a boy aged 5-17 years in good health and CMV-seropositive. Sequences were obtained from PBMCs. The genes are TRBV5-1 and TRBJ2-1, with 10 bases matching TRBD2. Here the CDR3 reads CASSLGLAGVNEQFF. CDR3 nucleotide sequence: TGCGCCAGCAGCTTGGGTCTAGCGGGAGTCAATGAGCAGTTCTTC.